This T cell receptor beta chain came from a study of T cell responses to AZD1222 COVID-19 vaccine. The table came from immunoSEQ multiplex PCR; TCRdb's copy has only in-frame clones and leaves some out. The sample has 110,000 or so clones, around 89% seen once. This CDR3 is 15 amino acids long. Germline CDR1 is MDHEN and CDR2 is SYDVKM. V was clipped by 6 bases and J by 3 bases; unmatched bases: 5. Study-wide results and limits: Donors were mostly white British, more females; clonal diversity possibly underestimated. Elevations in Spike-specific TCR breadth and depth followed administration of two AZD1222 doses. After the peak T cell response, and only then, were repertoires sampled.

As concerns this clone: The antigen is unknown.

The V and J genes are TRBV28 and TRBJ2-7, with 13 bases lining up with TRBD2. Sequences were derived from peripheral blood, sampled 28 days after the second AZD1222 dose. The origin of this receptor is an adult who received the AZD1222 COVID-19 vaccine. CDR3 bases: TGTGCCAGCAGACTAGGGACTAGCGGGATCTACGAGCAGTACTTC. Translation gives CASRLGTSGIYEQYF. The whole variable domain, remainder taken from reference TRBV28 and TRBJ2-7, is DVKVTQSSRYLVKRTGEKVFLECVQDMDHENMFWYRQDPGLGLRLIYFSYDVKMKEKGDIPEGYSVSREKKERFSLILESASTNQTSMYLCASRLGTSGIYEQYFGPGTRLTVT.